This entry lists 25 T cell receptor beta chains sequenced from one sample in a study of shared clonotypes between healthy human individuals. Method: immunoSEQ multiplex PCR; TCRdb's copy keeps in-frame clones and lacks some. The sample gives 2 million to 3 million clones, approximately 93% of which show up once; more than 0.35% is in the top ten. Sequencing used naive CD4+ T cells from PBMCs. Subset meaning: CD45RA+ positively selected. The receptors originated from a man between 18 and 29 years old in good health. Some clones in this sample may be carry-over from other donors' samples.

The rearrangement uses TRBV2 and TRBJ1-5, with 7 bases fitting TRBD1. With 6 bases clipped from V and 3 bases from J, the junction kept 5 bases outside the gene matches. Per germline, CDR1 SNHLY and CDR2 FYNNEI. CDR3 size: 14 residues. The CDR3 region has the DNA TGTGCCAGCAGCGAGACAGGGTACAATCAGCCCCAGCATTTT. Its translation is CASSETGYNQPQHF. The full variable domain, its missing parts supplied by reference TRBV2 and TRBJ1-5, is EPEVTQTPSHQVTQMGQEVILRCVPISNHLYFYWYRQILGQKVEFLVSFYNNEISEKSEIFDDQFSVERPDGSNFTLKIRSTKLEDSAMYFCASSETGYNQPQHFGDGTRLSIL.

This CDR3 reads CASSFSAYNEQFF. In DNA form, the CDR3 reads TGTGCCAGCAGCTTTTCTGCTTACAATGAGCAGTTCTTC. V usage is TRBV7-2 and J usage is TRBJ2-1, with unresolved D. Germline V CDR1 and CDR2: SGHTA, FQGNSA. V was pared by 3 bases and J by 4 bases, with 7 bases between. This CDR3 is 13 amino acids long.

V gene TRBV14 combines with J gene TRBJ2-2; 10 positions agree with TRBD1. Per germline, CDR1 SGHDN and CDR2 FVKESK. Losses at the gene ends were 4 bases for V and 3 bases for J; bases not matched to a gene: 5. The CDR3 extends over 16 amino acids. CDR3 coding DNA: TGTGCCAGCAGCCGGACAGGGGGGAAAGACACCGGGGAGCTGTTTTTT. Amino acids: CASSRTGGKDTGELFF. The complete variable domain, with remaining parts taken from reference TRBV14 and TRBJ2-2, reads EAGVTQFPSHSVIEKGQTVTLRCDPISGHDNLYWYRRVMGKEIKFLLHFVKESKQDESGMPNNRFLAERTGGTYSTLKVQPAELEDSGVYFCASSRTGGKDTGELFFGEGSRLTVL.

The chain carries TRBV7-8 and TRBJ2-7; TRBD2 agrees at 8 bases. CDR1 is SGHVS, CDR2 FQNEAQ, per germline. V gave up 2 bases and J gave up 1 base; unmatched junction bases: 7. This CDR3 has 16 residues. The CDR3 sequence: CASSLLSGRHSYEQYF. Here the CDR3 DNA reads TGTGCCAGCAGCTTACTAAGCGGGAGACATTCCTACGAGCAGTACTTC.

J is TRBJ2-2 and V is TRBV2; D remains unclear. V shed 0 bases and J shed 3 bases, with 8 bases lying between them. Germline V gives CDR1 SNHLY, CDR2 FYNNEI. The CDR3 is 15 residues long. The CDR3 loop reads CASSEALVYTGELFF. The DNA of the CDR3 is TGTGCCAGCAGTGAAGCGCTTGTCTACACCGGGGAGCTGTTTTTT.

The CDR3 loop reads CASSPQSRLTNEKLFF. As DNA, the CDR3 is TGTGCCAGCTCACCACAGAGCAGGCTAACTAATGAAAAACTGTTTTTT. The J gene is TRBJ1-4, the V gene TRBV18; D remains unclear. Germline V CDR1 and CDR2: KGHSH, LQKENI. The germline V and J ends were trimmed by 1 base and 1 base, with 10 bases remaining between them. The CDR3 covers 16 residues.

The chain recombines TRBV10-3 with TRBJ2-1, with 7 bases that match TRBD1. Trimming cost V 2 bases and J 7 bases; bases outside gene matches: 11. The CDR3 is 16 amino acids. Germline V gene lookup returns CDR1 ENHRY and CDR2 SYGVKD. The CDR3 reads CAISELPGQGQNEQFF. CDR3 DNA: TGTGCCATCAGTGAGCTGCCGGGTCAGGGACAGAATGAGCAGTTCTTC.

The chain is built from TRBV5-4 and TRBJ2-7, with a possible D match to TRBD1 (6 bases). Looked up from germline, CDR1 is SGHNT and CDR2 is YYREEE (reference sequence). Deletions cut 1 base from V and 2 bases from J, with 10 bases between. The CDR3 extends over 14 amino acids. Here the CDR3 reads CASSLYRAPYEQYF. In DNA form, the CDR3 reads TGTGCCAGCAGCTTGTACAGGGCGCCCTACGAGCAGTACTTC.

The genes are TRBV2 and TRBJ2-3, with 11 bases that match TRBD2. Germline assignment: CDR1 SNHLY and CDR2 FYNNEI. The CDR3 runs 16 residues. The ends lost 2 bases at V and 6 bases at J; junction bases unmatched: 7. The CDR3 protein is CASSEYLTSGIDTQYF. CDR3 sequence (DNA): TGTGCCAGCAGTGAATACCTGACTAGCGGGATCGATACGCAGTATTTT.

The rearrangement links TRBV5-6 to TRBJ2-1, with TRBD2 matching 10 bases. The V segment lost 4 bases and the J segment 5 bases; nucleotides outside the gene matches: 15. The V gene's germline CDR1 is SGHDT and CDR2 YYEEEE. The CDR3 length is 18 residues. CDR3 region: CASSLAVGSGRTHNEQFF. In DNA, the CDR3 is TGTGCCAGCAGCCTGGCTGTAGGTAGCGGGAGGACCCACAATGAGCAGTTCTTC. Using reference TRBV5-6 and TRBJ2-1 for the parts outside the CDR3, the full variable domain is DAGVTQSPTHLIKTRGQQVTLRCSPKSGHDTVSWYQQALGQGPQFIFQYYEEEERQRGNFPDRFSGHQFPNYSSELNVNALLLGDSALYLCASSLAVGSGRTHNEQFFGPGTRLTVL.

The chain is built from TRBV6-1 and TRBJ1-1; tentative D call: TRBD1 (5 bases). Germline-derived CDR1 and CDR2 are MNHNS and SASEGT. This CDR3 has 14 residues. V was pared by 7 bases and J by 3 bases, with 15 bases between. The CDR3 protein is CASTSSGAYTEAFF. CDR3 sequence (DNA): TGTGCCAGCACCTCTTCCGGGGCCTACACTGAAGCTTTCTTT.

V and J are TRBV7-2 and TRBJ2-3; D is undetermined. The CDR3 consists of 16 residues. Between the trimmed V and J ends, which lost 5 bases and 0 bases, there was a span of 15 bases. From germline, CDR1 is SGHTA and CDR2 FQGNSA. The CDR3, as DNA: TGTGCCAGCAGCCCTTTGGTGCGGATTAGCACAGATACGCAGTATTTT. Translated, it gives CASSPLVRISTDTQYF. Supplemented by reference TRBV7-2 and TRBJ2-3, the full variable domain reads GAGVSQSPSNKVTEKGKDVELRCDPISGHTALYWYRQSLGQGLEFLIYFQGNSAPDKSGLPSDRFSAERTGGSVSTLTIQRTQQEDSAVYLCASSPLVRISTDTQYFGPGTRLTVL.

The chain links TRBV6-6 to TRBJ2-6; TRBD2 might be the D (6 bases). CDR3 length: 13 residues. Germline CDR1 reads MNHNY; CDR2 reads SVGAGI (reference sequence). Trimming pared 11 bases from V and 4 bases from J, leaving 12 bases between. Here the CDR3 DNA reads TGTGCCGGGCGGGGTACCGGGGCCAACGTCCTGACTTTC. It is translated as CAGRGTGANVLTF.

The genes are TRBV7-9 and TRBJ2-3; 8 bases are shared with TRBD1. Per germline, CDR1 SEHNR and CDR2 FQNEAQ (reference sequence). After removal of 5 bases from V and 0 bases from J, the junction contained 7 bases not matched to a gene. The length of the CDR3 is 16 residues. In nucleotides, the CDR3 is TGTGCCAGCAGCCTAGGAGACAGGGGAAGCACAGATACGCAGTATTTT. Encoded protein: CASSLGDRGSTDTQYF.

The chain has TRBV18 and TRBJ2-1, with 10 positions matching TRBD2. With V trimmed by 3 bases and J by 3 bases, 5 bases remained unmatched. Germline V CDR1 and CDR2: KGHSH, LQKENI. This CDR3 is 16 amino acids long. CDR3 region: CASSPISGRDYNEQFF. The CDR3 DNA reads TGTGCCAGCTCACCTATCAGCGGGAGGGACTACAATGAGCAGTTCTTC.

The chain has TRBV28 and TRBJ2-7, with 10 bases lining up with TRBD2. The CDR3 is 14 residues long. Per germline, CDR1 MDHEN and CDR2 SYDVKM. V trimming: 5 bases; J trimming: 0 bases; junction bases outside the gene matches: 1. The chain's CDR3 is CASSGTSASYEQYF. In DNA form, the CDR3 reads TGTGCCAGCAGTGGGACTAGCGCCTCCTACGAGCAGTACTTC. The full variable domain, in which reference TRBV28 and TRBJ2-7 provide the parts outside the CDR3, is DVKVTQSSRYLVKRTGEKVFLECVQDMDHENMFWYRQDPGLGLRLIYFSYDVKMKEKGDIPEGYSVSREKKERFSLILESASTNQTSMYLCASSGTSASYEQYFGPGTRLTVT.

The chain links TRBV5-1 to TRBJ2-3, with TRBD2 matching over 7 bases. In germline, CDR1 is SGHRS, CDR2 YFSETQ. With V trimmed by 0 bases and J by 4 bases, 8 bases remained unmatched. This CDR3 comprises 16 residues. This CDR3 reads CASSLGTSTGADTQYF. For the CDR3, the DNA is TGCGCCAGCAGCTTGGGGACTAGTACTGGTGCAGATACGCAGTATTTT.

The gene calls are TRBV29-1 and TRBJ1-1; weak D call: TRBD1 (6 bases). The CDR3 length is 14 residues. Germline V CDR1 and CDR2: SQVTM, ANQGSEA. The germline V and J ends were trimmed by 7 bases and 1 base, with 16 bases remaining between them. Written as DNA, the CDR3 is TGCAGCGGGAAAAACCCGGGGGCGAACACTGAAGCTTTCTTT. The encoded protein is CSGKNPGANTEAFF. The entire variable domain, with the rest obtained from reference TRBV29-1 and TRBJ1-1, is as follows: SAVISQKPSRDICQRGTSLTIQCQVDSQVTMMFWYRQQPGQSLTLIATANQGSEATYESGFVIDKFPISRPNLTFSTLTVSNMSPEDSSIYLCSGKNPGANTEAFFGQGTRLTVV.

This sequence joins TRBV19 and TRBJ2-1; a weak D match, TRBD2 (6 bases). Germline CDR1 is LNHDA and CDR2 is SQIVND (reference sequence). Trimming shortened V by 10 bases and J by 0 bases, and 16 bases separated the two germline ends. The CDR3 consists of 15 residues. Here the CDR3 reads CATRAGPSSYNEQFF. In nucleotides, the CDR3 is TGTGCCACCCGGGCGGGGCCATCCTCCTACAATGAGCAGTTCTTC.

The V call is TRBV7-9, the J call TRBJ1-5; D might be TRBD1 (6 bases). Germline CDR1 reads SEHNR; CDR2 reads FQNEAQ (reference sequence). The CDR3 consists of 16 residues. The V end lost 0 bases, the J end lost 3 bases, and 12 bases lay between the germline ends. CDR3 sequence reads: CASSLAGGGFNQPQHF. For the CDR3, the DNA is TGTGCCAGCAGCTTAGCGGGGGGCGGTTTCAATCAGCCCCAGCATTTT.

The gene calls are TRBV2 and TRBJ2-2, with 12 nucleotides matching TRBD1. This CDR3 spans 14 amino acids. From germline, CDR1 is SNHLY and CDR2 FYNNEI. Trimming removed 6 bases from V and 8 bases from J; junction bases left unmatched: 4. CDR3 residues: CASRGQGAGGELFF. The CDR3 DNA is TGTGCCAGCAGGGGACAGGGGGCCGGAGGGGAGCTGTTTTTT.

The rearrangement links TRBV5-1 to TRBJ2-5, with TRBD2 matching over 8 bases. V was pared by 6 bases and J by 3 bases, with 10 bases of the junction left unmatched. Germline V lookup: CDR1 SGHRS, CDR2 YFSETQ. CDR3 length: 15 residues. CDR3 region: CASKRIAGFEETQYF. CDR3 coding DNA: TGCGCCAGCAAAAGGATAGCGGGATTCGAAGAGACCCAGTACTTC.

There are a few counts of this clone. The chain is built from TRBV19 and TRBJ1-1; TRBD1 is a possible D gene (6 bases). This CDR3 is 15 amino acids long. With 6 bases removed from V and 3 bases from J, the gap between germline ends came to 17 bases. Germline CDR1 is LNHDA and CDR2 is SQIVND (reference sequence). CDR3 residues: CASREQGLGDTEAFF. The CDR3 DNA reads as TGTGCCAGTAGAGAACAGGGATTGGGGGACACTGAAGCTTTCTTT.

This clone occurred a few times. In the same sample, other DNA sequences code for this CDR3. This chain connects TRBV18 to TRBJ1-1; tentatively, D is TRBD1 (5 bases). The germline V gene has CDR1 KGHSH and CDR2 LQKENI. V was pared by 6 bases and J by 1 base, with 12 bases between. The CDR3 contains 14 residues. The CDR3 sequence: CASSPGTGNTEAFF. The CDR3, as DNA: TGTGCCAGCTCGCCCGGGACGGGGAACACTGAAGCTTTCTTT.

V usage is TRBV4-2 and J usage is TRBJ2-5; 8 nucleotides align to TRBD2. The CDR3 is made up of 16 amino acids. CDR1 and CDR2 from the germline V gene are LGHNA and YNFKEQ. V lost 2 bases, J lost 5 bases, and 10 bases stayed unmatched. The CDR3 sequence is CASSQRSGSVMETQYF. As DNA, the CDR3 is TGTGCCAGCAGCCAACGGAGCGGGAGTGTCATGGAGACCCAGTACTTC.